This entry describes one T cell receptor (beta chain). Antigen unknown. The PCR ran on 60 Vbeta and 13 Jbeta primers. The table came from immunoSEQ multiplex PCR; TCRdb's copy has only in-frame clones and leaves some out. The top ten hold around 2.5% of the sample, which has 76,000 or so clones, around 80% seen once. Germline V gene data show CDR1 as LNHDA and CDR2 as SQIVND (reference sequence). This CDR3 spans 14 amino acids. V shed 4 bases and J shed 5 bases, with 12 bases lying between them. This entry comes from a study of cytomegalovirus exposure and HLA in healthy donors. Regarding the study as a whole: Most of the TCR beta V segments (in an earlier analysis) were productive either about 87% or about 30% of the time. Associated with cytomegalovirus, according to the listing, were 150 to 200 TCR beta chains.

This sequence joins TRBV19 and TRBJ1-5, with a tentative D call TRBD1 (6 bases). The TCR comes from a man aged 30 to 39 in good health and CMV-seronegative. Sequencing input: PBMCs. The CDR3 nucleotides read TGTGCCAGTAGTAAATACAGGGACGATCAGCCCCAGCATTTT. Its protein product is CASSKYRDDQPQHF.